This paragraph covers one T cell receptor beta chain sequence. J lost 7 bases, V lost 4 bases, and 7 bases had no gene match. The CDR3 totals 15 residues. Germline V gene sequence: CDR1 SGHTA, CDR2 FQGNSA. The data were obtained in a study of control samples from healthy donors and cancer patients. The table came from immunoSEQ multiplex PCR; TCRdb's copy has only in-frame clones and leaves some out. The sample lists over 15,000 clones; around 84% were seen once. Sequencing was performed on PBMCs. The sequence was collected from an older woman with colorectal cancer. This chain connects TRBV7-2 to TRBJ2-7, with 13 bases matching TRBD2. CDR3 sequence reads: CASSSGLAGAEEQYF. CDR3 sequence (DNA): TGTGCCAGCAGCTCAGGACTAGCGGGGGCTGAGGAGCAGTACTTC.